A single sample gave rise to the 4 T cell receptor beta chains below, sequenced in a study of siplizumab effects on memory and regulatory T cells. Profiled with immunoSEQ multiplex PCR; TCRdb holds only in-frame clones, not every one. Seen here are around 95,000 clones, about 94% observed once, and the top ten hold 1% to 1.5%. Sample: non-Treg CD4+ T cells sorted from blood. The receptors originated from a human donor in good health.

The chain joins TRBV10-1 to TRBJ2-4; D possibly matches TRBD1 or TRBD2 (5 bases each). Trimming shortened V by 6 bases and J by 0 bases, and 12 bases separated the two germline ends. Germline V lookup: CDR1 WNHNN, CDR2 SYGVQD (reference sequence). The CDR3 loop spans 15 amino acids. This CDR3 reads CASSPRDLAKNIQYF. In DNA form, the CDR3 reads TGCGCCAGCAGCCCGAGGGACCTAGCCAAAAACATTCAGTACTTC.

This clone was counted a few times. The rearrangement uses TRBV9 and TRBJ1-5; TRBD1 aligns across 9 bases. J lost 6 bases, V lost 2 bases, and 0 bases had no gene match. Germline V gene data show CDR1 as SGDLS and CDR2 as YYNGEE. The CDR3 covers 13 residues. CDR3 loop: CASSVTGGQPQHF. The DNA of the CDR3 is TGTGCCAGCAGCGTGACAGGGGGTCAGCCCCAGCATTTT. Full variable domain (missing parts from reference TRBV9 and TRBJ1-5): DSGVTQTPKHLITATGQRVTLRCSPRSGDLSVYWYQQSLDQGLQFLIQYYNGEERAKGNILERFSAQQFPDLHSELNLSSLELGDSALYFCASSVTGGQPQHFGDGTRLSIL.

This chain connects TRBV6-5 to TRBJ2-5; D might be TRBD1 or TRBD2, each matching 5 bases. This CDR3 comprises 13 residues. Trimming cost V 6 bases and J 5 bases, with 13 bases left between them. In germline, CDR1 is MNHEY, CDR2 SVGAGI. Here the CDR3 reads CASSRRWGETQYF. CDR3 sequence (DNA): TGTGCCAGCAGCCGTAGGTGGGGGGAGACCCAGTACTTC.

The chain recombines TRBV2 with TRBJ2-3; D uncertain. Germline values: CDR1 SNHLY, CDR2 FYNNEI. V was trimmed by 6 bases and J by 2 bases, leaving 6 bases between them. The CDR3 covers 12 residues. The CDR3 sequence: CASSWDTDTQYF. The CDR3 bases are TGTGCCAGCAGCTGGGACACAGATACGCAGTATTTT.